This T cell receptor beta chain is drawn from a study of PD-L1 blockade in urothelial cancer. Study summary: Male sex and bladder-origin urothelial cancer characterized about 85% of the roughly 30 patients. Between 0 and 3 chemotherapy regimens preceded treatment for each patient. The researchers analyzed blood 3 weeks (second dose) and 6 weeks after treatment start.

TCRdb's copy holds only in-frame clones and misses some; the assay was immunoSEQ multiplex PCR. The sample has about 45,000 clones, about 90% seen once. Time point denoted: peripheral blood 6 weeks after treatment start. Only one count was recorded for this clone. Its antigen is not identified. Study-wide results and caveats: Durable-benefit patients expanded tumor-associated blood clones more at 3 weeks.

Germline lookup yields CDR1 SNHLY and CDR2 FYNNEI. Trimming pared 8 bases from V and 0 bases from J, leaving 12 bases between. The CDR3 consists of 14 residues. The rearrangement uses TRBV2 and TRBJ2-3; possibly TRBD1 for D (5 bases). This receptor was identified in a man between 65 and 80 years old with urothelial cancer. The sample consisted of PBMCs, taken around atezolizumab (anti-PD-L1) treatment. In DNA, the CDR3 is TGTGCCAGCGGGGCAGAAACTAGCACAGATACGCAGTATTTT. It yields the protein CASGAETSTDTQYF.